A selection of T cell receptor beta chains follows, all from one sample in a study of a mutant IDH1 vaccine in newly diagnosed glioma. Generated by immunoSEQ multiplex PCR, the TCRdb table keeps only in-frame clones and is missing some. The profile covers 90,000 to 95,000 clones, with 83% appearing a single time and approximately 7.4% taken by the ten largest. The starting material was PBMCs, obtained from a glioma patient treated with radiotherapy, temozolomide or both. The receptor set was obtained from a woman aged 45-59 years with glioma. The CDR3 runs from the conserved cysteine through the conserved F or W. D genes are given only for firm matches. Where a row states a size, it is once, few, many or the class of an expanded clone; other rows omit it.

D	J	V	size	DNA	CDR3
-	TRBJ1-5	TRBV6-1	few	TGTGCCAGCAGTGGATCAACAGCGGGCAATCAGCCCCAGCATTTT	CASSGSTAGNQPQHF
-	TRBJ1-2	TRBV19	-	TGTGCCAGTAGTATAGACCCCAGGGTTAACTATGGCTACACCTTC	CASSIDPRVNYGYTF
TRBD2	TRBJ2-4	TRBV9	-	TGTGCCAGCAGCGTAGTTGGGGGGGATCAAAACATTCAGTACTTC	CASSVVGGDQNIQYF
-	TRBJ1-4	TRBV28	-	TGTGCCAGCAGCAAACAGGGAGGATTCGAAAAACTGTTTTTT	CASSKQGGFEKLFF
-	TRBJ2-7	TRBV2	-	TGTGCCAGCAGCGGGCCCGCCGCGAGTCAGTACTTC	CASSGPAASQYF
-	TRBJ1-6	TRBV11-2	few	TGTGCCAGCAGCTACACAGCGTATAATTCACCCCTCCACTTT	CASSYTAYNSPLHF
-	TRBJ2-5	TRBV18	-	TGTGCCAGCTCACCACCGGGCAGGGCGGAGACCCAGTACTTC	CASSPPGRAETQYF
-	TRBJ1-2	TRBV6-1	once	TGTGCCAGCAGTGATCGGCCCCACTATGGCTACACCTTC	CASSDRPHYGYTF
-	TRBJ2-2	TRBV7-2	-	TGTGCCAGCAGCGCCCGCCCCGGGCCTAATAGTGTCGGGGAGCTGTTTTTT	CASSARPGPNSVGELFF
-	TRBJ2-7	TRBV6-5	-	TGTGCCAGCAGCTTGGACGGGTACGAGCAGTACTTC	CASSLDGYEQYF
-	TRBJ2-5	TRBV2	-	TGTGCCAGCAGTGAATCACACAACCAAGAGACCCAGTACTTC	CASSESHNQETQYF
-	TRBJ1-6	TRBV6-1	-	TGTGCCAGCAGTGAAAAAGCCCCGAGGGGTAATTCACCCCTCCACTTT	CASSEKAPRGNSPLHF
TRBD1	TRBJ1-6	TRBV5-1	-	TGCGCCAGCAGCCCGGGACAGGGGGAGTCACCCCTCCACTTT	CASSPGQGESPLHF
-	TRBJ1-1	TRBV7-9	-	TGTGCCAGCAGCTTGCAGATGAACACTGAAGCTTTCTTT	CASSLQMNTEAFF
TRBD2	TRBJ2-7	TRBV7-9	-	TGTGCCAGCAGCTTAGTGGTTTGGACTAGCGGGGTGAATGAGCAGTACTTC	CASSLVVWTSGVNEQYF
TRBD1	TRBJ1-2	TRBV29-1	-	TGCAGCCTAACAGGGGAGGATGGCTACACCTTC	CSLTGEDGYTF